One sample yielded the 24 T cell receptor beta chains listed below, sequenced in a study of Graves' ophthalmopathy and Graves' hyperthyroidism. Scientists amplified the TCR beta CDR3 regions from RNA transcripts. After a first-round RT-PCR with HTBI primers, a second-round multiplex PCR was run. TCRdb redid the calling of the multiplex PCR reads with MiXCR, one entry per CDR3 protein. The sample includes almost 400,000 distinct CDR3 sequences, 15% to 20% of them seen just once. The sample taken for sequencing was peripheral blood. These receptors were obtained from a woman younger than 30 with Graves' ophthalmopathy.

The rearrangement joins TRBV10-3 to TRBJ1-2; D gene uncertain. The V gene's germline CDR1 is ENHRY and CDR2 SYGVKD. V shed 6 bases and J shed 0 bases, with 5 bases lying between them. The CDR3 totals 12 residues. The CDR3 DNA is TGTGCCATCAGACCACCTAACTATGGCTACACCTTC. Translated, it gives CAIRPPNYGYTF.

The J gene is TRBJ1-5, the V gene TRBV6-1, with TRBD1 matching 11 bases. Per germline, CDR1 MNHNS and CDR2 SASEGT. This CDR3 has 15 residues. The V segment lost 4 bases and the J segment 5 bases; nucleotides outside the gene matches: 4. CDR3: CASSGTGGAYQPQHF. CDR3 coding DNA: TGTGCCAGCAGTGGGACAGGGGGCGCTTATCAGCCCCAGCATTTT.

This clonotype has at least ten counts. The CDR3 DNA reads as TGTGCCAGCGGGAGGGGTGGTCAGTACTACGAGCAGTACTTC. This codes for CASGRGGQYYEQYF. This chain joins TRBV12-3 or TRBV12-4 and TRBJ2-7; 7 positions match TRBD2. V lost 8 bases to trimming and J lost 3 bases; unmatched junction nucleotides: 10. The length of the CDR3 is 14 residues.

This clonotype was detected ten times or more. This chain links TRBV28 with TRBJ2-2; TRBD2 might be the D (7 bases). The CDR3 loop spans 17 amino acids. Germline V gives CDR1 MDHEN, CDR2 SYDVKM. V was trimmed by 7 bases and J by 3 bases, leaving 21 bases between them. This CDR3 is CASIPTAGAGDTGELFF. CDR3 coding DNA: TGTGCCAGCATTCCTACGGCGGGGGCGGGGGACACCGGGGAGCTGTTTTTT.

The V and J genes are TRBV6-5 and TRBJ1-1; unclear D gene. Germline assignment: CDR1 MNHEY and CDR2 SVGAGI. This CDR3 has 13 residues. The germline V and J ends were trimmed by 1 base and 6 bases, with 9 bases remaining between them. In nucleotides, the CDR3 is TGTGCCAGCAGTTACTGGGGTGTAGCTGAAGCTTTCTTT. Protein sequence: CASSYWGVAEAFF.

There are many counts of this clonotype. The gene calls are TRBV19 and TRBJ2-7; D gene ambiguous. CDR1 is LNHDA and CDR2 is SQIVND in the germline V gene (reference sequence). The CDR3 sequence is 13 residues long. V was trimmed by 2 bases and J by 3 bases, leaving 8 bases between them. The CDR3 sequence is CASSISRFYEQYF. CDR3 in DNA: TGTGCCAGTAGTATATCCCGGTTCTACGAGCAGTACTTC.

This clonotype was counted at least ten times. The V and J genes are TRBV18 and TRBJ1-3; no reliable D call. This CDR3 comprises 17 residues. V was cut by 1 base and J by 2 bases, with 15 bases left in between. CDR1 is KGHSH, CDR2 LQKENI, per germline. This CDR3 reads CASSPHPNRVPGNTIYF. In DNA form, the CDR3 reads TGTGCCAGCTCACCACACCCCAACCGGGTACCTGGAAACACCATATATTTT.

V and J are TRBV28 and TRBJ1-1; tentatively, D is TRBD1 (5 bases). The length of the CDR3 is 12 residues. V gave up 5 bases and J gave up 10 bases, with 14 bases separating them. CDR1 MDHEN and CDR2 SYDVKM come from the germline V gene. The CDR3 DNA sequence: TGTGCCAGCAGTCCGGGACCTCTCCGAGCTTTCTTT. It codes for CASSPGPLRAFF.

This clonotype has more than one count but fewer than ten. The CDR3 DNA is TGTGCCAGCAGTTCCAACGTAGGAACCGGGGAGCTGTTTTTT. Encoded protein: CASSSNVGTGELFF. The chain is built from TRBV12-3 or TRBV12-4 and TRBJ2-2; no firm D call. V lost 4 bases and J 5 bases, leaving 11 bases between the germline ends. The CDR3 is 14 amino acids.

In this sample, this clonotype turned up many times. This rearrangement joins TRBV28 to TRBJ1-3; TRBD1 matches at 8 bases. The CDR3 spans 14 residues. The germline V gene has CDR1 MDHEN and CDR2 SYDVKM. J gave up 2 bases and V 7 bases, and 4 bases lay outside the gene matches. In nucleotides, the CDR3 is TGTGCCAGCATACAGGGGGGGGCTGGAAACACCATATATTTT. It yields the protein CASIQGGAGNTIYF.

This clonotype was detected many times. The gene calls are TRBV6-5 and TRBJ2-7; D may match TRBD1 or TRBD2 (5 bases each). The CDR3 is 16 amino acids. V dropped 6 bases and J dropped 2 bases, with 20 bases sitting between them. Germline lookup yields CDR1 MNHEY and CDR2 SVGAGI. CDR3 nucleotide sequence: TGTGCCAGCAGATACGAGCAGGGAGTGACAACCTACGAGCAGTACTTC. Protein sequence: CASRYEQGVTTYEQYF.

The chain's CDR3 is CATSTLGAGAGVGYTF. The CDR3 bases are TGTGCCACCAGCACCCTTGGGGCGGGGGCAGGGGTTGGCTACACCTTC. The rearrangement links TRBV15 to TRBJ1-2; D possibly corresponds to TRBD1 (6 bases). Germline CDR1 and CDR2: LNHNV and YYDKDF (reference sequence). CDR3 length: 16 residues. Between the trimmed V and J ends, which lost 4 bases and 7 bases, there was a span of 22 bases.

The sample holds many counts of this clonotype. The chain uses TRBV20-1 and TRBJ1-2; D unresolved. Trimming took 3 bases from V and 0 from J, leaving 11 bases between them. Germline CDR1 is DFQATT and CDR2 is SNEGSKA (reference sequence). This CDR3 region has 14 residues. The chain's CDR3 is CSASSLSANYGYTF. The CDR3 coding sequence is TGCAGTGCTAGTAGTCTGTCAGCTAACTATGGCTACACCTTC.

This clonotype was counted at least ten times. V usage is TRBV6-5 and J usage is TRBJ2-6, with a tentative D call TRBD2 (6 bases). The CDR3 is 16 residues long. The germline V gene has CDR1 MNHEY and CDR2 SVGAGI. V lost 7 bases, J lost 2 bases, and 15 bases lay in between. The CDR3 protein is CASILLGGAGANVLTF. The CDR3 DNA reads TGTGCCAGCATTCTCCTCGGGGGAGCTGGGGCCAACGTCCTGACTTTC.

This clonotype occurred many times. The genes are TRBV7-2 and TRBJ2-5, with 12 bases aligning to TRBD1. CDR1 SGHTA and CDR2 FQGNSA come from the germline V gene. V shed 5 bases and J 4 bases; nucleotides not matched to a gene: 5. The CDR3 sequence is 15 residues long. CDR3 protein: CASSAGTGGRETQYF. The CDR3 DNA reads as TGTGCCAGCAGCGCCGGGACAGGGGGCCGAGAGACCCAGTACTTC.

Concerning this clonotype itself: It may be a read error: a sequence one base away is much more abundant. This chain uses TRBV30 with TRBJ1-1; 7 bases are a match to TRBD1. Germline CDR1 is GTSNPN and CDR2 is SVGIG (reference sequence). CDR3 size: 13 residues. Germline trimming cut 1 base from V and 8 bases from J; bases unmatched to any gene: 7. The CDR3 DNA is TGTGCCTGGAGTGAAGGGCAGGGGGTCGAAGCTTTCTTT. Protein product: CAWSEGQGVEAFF.

This clonotype was seen at least ten times. The CDR3, as DNA: TGTGCCAGCCAGGGCGGAGGGGACCTAGCCAAAAACATTCAGTACTTC. This sequence encodes CASQGGGDLAKNIQYF. The V gene is TRBV19, the J gene TRBJ2-4; TRBD2 might be the D (6 bases). Germline-derived CDR1 and CDR2 are LNHDA and SQIVND (reference sequence). Trimming took off 9 bases at V and 0 bases at J, with 18 bases between the two ends. The CDR3 sequence is 16 residues long.

This clonotype has a handful of counts. The chain couples TRBV28 to TRBJ1-1; 8 bases are a match to TRBD1. The CDR3 contains 11 residues. Germline lookup yields CDR1 MDHEN and CDR2 SYDVKM. V lost 7 bases and J lost 6; bases outside the gene matches: 1. The CDR3 region has the DNA TGTGCCAGCAAGACAGGGGCTGAAGCTTTCTTT. Translation: CASKTGAEAFF.

The chain's CDR3 is CASSLVDSGASEQYF. As DNA, the CDR3 is TGCGCCAGCAGCTTGGTCGACAGTGGGGCCTCCGAGCAGTACTTC. This sequence joins TRBV5-1 and TRBJ2-7; D perhaps matches TRBD1 (5 bases). CDR3 length equals 15 residues. Looked up from germline, CDR1 is SGHRS and CDR2 is YFSETQ. Trimming removed 0 bases from V and 6 bases from J, with 16 bases in between.

This clonotype appeared many times. The chain has TRBV29-1 and TRBJ2-2, with D perhaps TRBD2 (5 bases). V lost 7 bases and J 8 bases, leaving 11 bases between the germline ends. Germline V gives CDR1 SQVTM, CDR2 ANQGSEA. CDR3 length equals 11 residues. The CDR3 nucleotides are TGCAGCGCGGAGCGGAGGGGGGAGCTGTTTTTT. This codes for CSAERRGELFF.

There are many counts of this clonotype. The chain has TRBV19 and TRBJ2-3; tentatively, D is TRBD2 (6 bases). CDR3 length: 14 amino acids. V lost 7 bases and J lost 2, with 13 bases in between. In germline, CDR1 is LNHDA, CDR2 SQIVND (reference sequence). CDR3 coding DNA: TGTGCCAGTACCTATGGGACTTTCACAGATACGCAGTATTTT. As protein: CASTYGTFTDTQYF.

This clonotype has at least ten counts. This chain connects TRBV7-2 to TRBJ2-7, with 9 bases aligning to TRBD2. CDR1 and CDR2 from the germline V gene are SGHTA and FQGNSA. This CDR3 has 13 amino acids. V dropped 3 bases and J dropped 6; count of bases not matched to a gene: 3. The CDR3 loop reads CASSFSSGTEQYF. The CDR3 bases are TGTGCCAGCAGCTTCTCTAGCGGGACCGAGCAGTACTTC.

The chain recombines TRBV7-9 with TRBJ2-7; 7 bases align to TRBD1. From germline, CDR1 is SEHNR and CDR2 FQNEAQ (reference sequence). Germline trimming cut 6 bases from V and 2 bases from J; bases unmatched to any gene: 10. The CDR3 extends over 15 amino acids. Here the CDR3 DNA reads TGTGCCAGCAGTTTCACACAGGGGTCTACCTACGAGCAGTACTTC. This gives the protein CASSFTQGSTYEQYF.

This clonotype was seen at least ten times. The chain carries TRBV12-3 or TRBV12-4 and TRBJ1-3, with 7 bases fitting TRBD1. This CDR3 contains 14 residues. J gave up 1 base and V 6 bases, and 3 bases lay outside the gene matches. CDR3 protein: CASRRTGSGNTIYF. The CDR3 DNA sequence: TGTGCCAGCAGGCGGACAGGATCTGGAAACACCATATATTTT.